A single sample gave rise to the 25 T cell receptor beta chains below, sequenced in a study of T cell responses to AZD1222 COVID-19 vaccine. Data came from immunoSEQ multiplex PCR; TCRdb stores just in-frame clones and leaves some out. The sample lists roughly 190,000 clones, under 95% occurring once. Here the sequenced sample was peripheral blood, taken on day 0 of AZD1222 vaccination. The receptors come from an adult in good health.

The chain carries TRBV10-3 and TRBJ2-1; D ambiguous. V gave up 10 bases and J gave up 5 bases, with 15 bases separating them. The CDR3 is 13 amino acids. CDR1 is ENHRY and CDR2 is SYGVKD in the germline V gene. CDR3 DNA: TGTGCCACCTCGTTGACCGAGAACAATGAGCAGTTCTTC. Protein: CATSLTENNEQFF.

The chain employs TRBV5-1 and TRBJ1-5; the D gene is possibly TRBD1 (5 bases). Deletions cut 6 bases from V and 0 bases from J, with 16 bases between. The V gene's germline CDR1 is SGHRS and CDR2 YFSETQ. The CDR3 is 16 residues long. CDR3 amino acids: CASTDGADHSNQPQHF. The CDR3 nucleotides read TGCGCCAGCACCGATGGGGCGGACCATAGCAATCAGCCCCAGCATTTT.

This chain links TRBV12-3 or TRBV12-4 with TRBJ2-3; weak D call: TRBD1 (6 bases). Trimming cost V 7 bases and J 6 bases, with 14 bases left between them. This CDR3 has 13 residues. For the CDR3, the DNA is TGTGCCAGCACCAAACAGGGTTGGGATACGCAGTATTTT. Translating it yields CASTKQGWDTQYF.

The rearrangement joins TRBV6-1 to TRBJ2-5; TRBD2 aligns across 12 bases. CDR1 is MNHNS and CDR2 is SASEGT in the germline V gene. With V trimmed by 2 bases and J by 4 bases, 8 bases remained unmatched. The CDR3 is 17 amino acids. CDR3 in DNA: TGTGCCAGCAGTGAAAGGCTAGCGGGGGGGATACGAGAGACCCAGTACTTC. Encoded protein: CASSERLAGGIRETQYF.

V and J are TRBV7-9 and TRBJ2-1; 10 nucleotides agree with TRBD2. Germline V gives CDR1 SEHNR, CDR2 FQNEAQ (reference sequence). Losses at the gene ends were 5 bases for V and 9 bases for J; bases not matched to a gene: 7. This CDR3 comprises 14 residues. CDR3 amino acids: CASSQGTSESEQFF. DNA of the CDR3: TGTGCCAGCAGCCAGGGGACTAGCGAGAGTGAGCAGTTCTTC.

The chain uses TRBV14 and TRBJ2-7, with TRBD2 matching over 8 bases. V was pared by 0 bases and J by 7 bases, with 8 bases of the junction left unmatched. The CDR3 is 15 amino acids. Germline CDR1 is SGHDN and CDR2 is FVKESK. CDR3 region: CASSQESSGSWEQYF. The CDR3 DNA sequence: TGTGCCAGCAGCCAAGAGTCGAGCGGGAGTTGGGAGCAGTACTTC.

The J gene is TRBJ1-2, the V gene TRBV27; D may be TRBD1 (5 bases). The germline V and J ends were trimmed by 3 bases and 6 bases, with 8 bases remaining between them. The CDR3 totals 12 residues. CDR1 is MNHEY and CDR2 is SMNVEV in the germline V gene (reference sequence). As DNA, the CDR3 is TGTGCCAGCAGTTTGGGGGGGAATGGCTACACCTTC. It is translated as CASSLGGNGYTF.

Only a few counts were recorded for this clone. V is TRBV7-9 and J is TRBJ2-7; 7 bases agree with TRBD1. This CDR3 has 16 residues. Germline V gene lookup returns CDR1 SEHNR and CDR2 FQNEAQ (reference sequence). Losses at the gene ends were 1 base for V and 7 bases for J; bases not matched to a gene: 13. The CDR3 spells CASSLEWTGIPGEQYF. The CDR3 DNA is TGTGCCAGCAGCTTAGAGTGGACAGGTATCCCGGGAGAGCAGTACTTC.

The V and J genes are TRBV7-9 and TRBJ2-7, with D maybe TRBD1 (5 bases). Germline lookup yields CDR1 SEHNR and CDR2 FQNEAQ (reference sequence). The CDR3 has 12 amino acids. With 1 base removed from V and 12 bases from J, the gap between germline ends came to 13 bases. This CDR3 is CASSLGVQEMYF. As DNA, the CDR3 is TGTGCCAGCAGCTTAGGGGTACAGGAGATGTACTTC. The full variable domain, with the rest looked up from reference TRBV7-9 and TRBJ2-7, is DTGVSQNPRHKITKRGQNVTFRCDPISEHNRLYWYRQTLGQGPEFLTYFQNEAQLEKSRLLSDRFSAERPKGSFSTLEIQRTEQGDSAMYLCASSLGVQEMYFGPGTRLTVT.

This clone appeared once. CDR3 DNA sequence: TGTGCCAGCAGCTGGGGCCCCTTCGTCCTGACTTTC. Amino acid sequence: CASSWGPFVLTF. V usage is TRBV3-1 (or the pseudogene TRBV3-2) and J usage is TRBJ2-6; D may be TRBD1 (5 bases). Germline CDR1 reads LGHDT; CDR2 reads YNNKEL (reference sequence). This CDR3 is built from 12 residues. Trimming removed 5 bases from V and 12 bases from J, with 11 bases in between.

The chain combines TRBV7-3 with TRBJ2-1, with D uncertain. Germline V CDR1 and CDR2: SGHTA, FQGTGA. The CDR3 contains 13 residues. Trimming took 5 bases from V and 2 from J, leaving 7 bases between them. The CDR3: CASSPTAYNEQFF. In DNA, the CDR3 is TGTGCCAGCAGCCCCACTGCCTACAATGAGCAGTTCTTC.

The CDR3 nucleotides read TGTGCCAGCAGGATACAGGGGCCGGGAGAGACCCAGTACTTC. Its protein is CASRIQGPGETQYF. V and J are TRBV5-4 and TRBJ2-5, with TRBD1 identical over 7 bases. J gave up 4 bases and V 5 bases, and 8 bases lay outside the gene matches. Germline CDR1 and CDR2: SGHNT and YYREEE (reference sequence). The CDR3 loop spans 14 amino acids.

The genes are TRBV14 and TRBJ2-7, with 8 bases identical to TRBD1. Germline V gene data show CDR1 as SGHDN and CDR2 as FVKESK. The CDR3 is made up of 16 amino acids. V shed 1 base, J shed 0 bases, and the junction held 5 bases outside the gene matches. CDR3 nucleotides: TGTGCCAGCAGCCAAGGGTGGGACAGGCGCTCCTACGAGCAGTACTTC. Translating it yields CASSQGWDRRSYEQYF.

The V gene is TRBV6-2 or TRBV6-3, the J gene TRBJ1-5; D is unresolved. This CDR3 has 18 residues. Trimming left V 0 bases short and J 0 bases short, with 15 bases between. CDR1 and CDR2 from the germline V gene are MNHEY and SVGEGT. For the CDR3, the DNA is TGTGCCAGCAGTTACTCGAGGGTTCGACGGAATAGCAATCAGCCCCAGCATTTT. Protein sequence: CASSYSRVRRNSNQPQHF.

The V gene is TRBV6-6, the J gene TRBJ2-2; 13 positions match TRBD2. The germline gives CDR1 MNHNY, CDR2 SVGAGI (reference sequence). The CDR3 consists of 15 residues. J gave up 8 bases and V 4 bases, and 4 bases lay outside the gene matches. The CDR3 protein is CASSWTSGGTGELFF. The DNA of the CDR3 is TGTGCCAGCAGTTGGACTAGCGGGGGAACAGGGGAGCTGTTTTTT.

This chain joins TRBV15 and TRBJ1-1; D might be TRBD1 (5 bases). Germline-derived CDR1 and CDR2 are LNHNV and YYDKDF (reference sequence). This CDR3 region has 15 residues. The V end lost 5 bases, the J end lost 0 bases, and 13 bases lay between the germline ends. The DNA of the CDR3 is TGTGCCACCAGCGGCAGTACAGGTATGAACACTGAAGCTTTCTTT. As protein: CATSGSTGMNTEAFF.

V is TRBV5-1 and J is TRBJ2-1; a possible D gene is TRBD2 (6 bases). Germline V CDR1 and CDR2: SGHRS, YFSETQ. There are 15 residues in the CDR3. V was trimmed by 4 bases and J by 4 bases, leaving 15 bases between them. DNA of the CDR3: TGCGCCAGCAGCGTGGACGGGACTTCTTACAATGAGCAGTTCTTC. Translation: CASSVDGTSYNEQFF. Looking up the rest from reference TRBV5-1 and TRBJ2-1 gives the full variable domain: KAGVTQTPRYLIKTRGQQVTLSCSPISGHRSVSWYQQTPGQGLQFLFEYFSETQRNKGNFPGRFSGRQFSNSRSEMNVSTLELGDSALYLCASSVDGTSYNEQFFGPGTRLTVL.

This clone has a single count. The genes are TRBV7-8 and TRBJ1-2, with a possible D match to TRBD1 (6 bases). Trimming took off 8 bases at V and 0 bases at J, with 22 bases between the two ends. Germline V gene sequence: CDR1 SGHVS, CDR2 FQNEAQ. This CDR3 has 17 residues. This chain's CDR3 is CASGGSTGPRTNYGYTF. Here the CDR3 DNA reads TGTGCCAGCGGGGGTTCGACAGGCCCTAGGACTAACTATGGCTACACCTTC.

The chain joins TRBV7-8 to TRBJ1-1; 7 nucleotides match TRBD1. The trim removed 5 bases at V and 0 bases at J, leaving 3 bases unmatched. Germline V gives CDR1 SGHVS, CDR2 FQNEAQ. The CDR3 runs 14 residues. The CDR3 protein is CASSQDRVNTEAFF. DNA for the CDR3: TGTGCCAGCAGCCAAGACAGGGTGAACACTGAAGCTTTCTTT.

The genes are TRBV6-6 and TRBJ2-3; 7 bases are shared with TRBD2. The CDR3 spans 13 residues. J was trimmed by 1 base and V by 10 bases; bases with no gene match: 5. The germline CDR1 and CDR2 sequences are MNHNY and SVGAGI (reference sequence). CDR3 sequence reads: CATRLAGTDTQYF. The DNA for the CDR3 is TGTGCCACGCGGCTAGCGGGCACAGATACGCAGTATTTT.

The chain uses TRBV7-8 and TRBJ2-2, with 10 positions matching TRBD1. The CDR3 runs 15 residues. V gave up 5 bases and J gave up 7 bases; unmatched junction bases: 7. Germline-derived CDR1 and CDR2 are SGHVS and FQNEAQ. CDR3 coding DNA: TGTGCCAGCAGCCCCCGGACAGGGGGGGTCGGGGAGCTGTTTTTT. Its translation: CASSPRTGGVGELFF.

The chain couples TRBV5-1 to TRBJ1-1; D unresolved. This CDR3 has 14 amino acids. Trimming pared 0 bases from V and 3 bases from J, leaving 9 bases between. In germline, CDR1 is SGHRS, CDR2 YFSETQ. In DNA, the CDR3 is TGCGCCAGCAGCTTGGGCGGAAGAGACACTGAAGCTTTCTTT. Translated, it gives CASSLGGRDTEAFF.

The genes are TRBV7-9 and TRBJ1-1; TRBD1 is a possible D gene (6 bases). Trimming took off 4 bases at V and 0 bases at J, with 9 bases between the two ends. The germline gives CDR1 SEHNR, CDR2 FQNEAQ (reference sequence). This CDR3 comprises 14 residues. CDR3 region: CASSSRTVNTEAFF. CDR3 sequence (DNA): TGTGCCAGCAGCTCGAGGACAGTGAACACTGAAGCTTTCTTT.

The chain employs TRBV11-2 and TRBJ2-2, with no clear D. The CDR3 has 12 residues. The V end was cut by 1 base, the J end by 7 bases, with 4 bases between. Germline values: CDR1 SGHAT, CDR2 FQNNGV. CDR3 region: CASSLVIGELFF. In nucleotides, the CDR3 is TGTGCCAGCAGCTTAGTCATCGGGGAGCTGTTTTTT.

The chain is built from TRBV28 and TRBJ1-5; D gene ambiguous. CDR1 and CDR2 from the germline V gene are MDHEN and SYDVKM. Trimming shortened V by 8 bases and J by 2 bases, and 1 base separated the two germline ends. The CDR3 runs 10 residues. CDR3 coding DNA: TGTGCCAGCGGCAATCAGCCCCAGCATTTT. This gives the protein CASGNQPQHF.